This T cell receptor beta chain appears in the sequencing data of a study of T-cell reconstitution after alpha-beta-depleted transplantation in children. Study-level points and caveats: Surviving recipient cells, namely T cells and thymic progenitors, were the source of high day-60 TCRbeta diversity in some patients. Expanded graft clones, several hundred of them, were reportedly the source of alpha-beta T cells about two months after transplant. By one year post-transplant, T-cell counts and diversity largely arose from T cells that were newly produced.

Trimming pared 4 bases from V and 5 bases from J, leaving 14 bases between. There are 13 residues in the CDR3. Germline lookup yields CDR1 DFQATT and CDR2 SNEGSKA (reference sequence). Construction of the TCRbeta library involved unique molecular identifiers. TCRdb passed the PCR reads through MiXCR, listing each CDR3 protein once. The sample yields 450,000 to 600,000 distinct CDR3 sequences, under 15% seen once. This clonotype occurred a few times. Its antigen is not identified. Specimen: PBMCs, mostly from graft donor cells, collected 360 days after TCRalphabeta/CD19-depleted stem cell transplant. The chain is built from TRBV20-1 and TRBJ2-5; tentative D call: TRBD2 (6 bases). The TCR was taken from a male patient aged 10 to 17 who had a stem cell transplant for acute myeloid leukemia, so the T cells may come from the graft donor. The CDR3 here is CSAMGLVGETQYF. The CDR3, as DNA: TGCAGTGCTATGGGACTTGTGGGGGAGACCCAGTACTTC.